This TCR beta chain derives from a study of CD8+CD57+ T cells in acquired aplastic anemia. About the research overall: The mean DNA yield obtained from sorted CD4+ and CD8+ cells came to approximately 3 ug. Overall study findings and caveats: Significance was not reached for CD8+ Simpson's diversity between patients and controls.

By flow cytometry, patients selected for sequencing had shown an expansion of CD8+CD57+ cells. The diagnosis in all patients was severe acquired aplastic anemia. Patients had undergone no therapy by the time their blood was sampled. Profiling that covered TCR beta VDJ and CDR3 relied on genomic DNA as its template. TCRdb re-analysed the reads in MiXCR, keeping a single row per CDR3 protein. This table holds about 180,000 distinct CDR3 sequences, roughly 50% found once. This clonotype was seen repeatedly, ten times or more. Its antigen is unknown. V was clipped by 8 bases and J by 1 base; unmatched bases: 6. Germline CDR1 is SGHTA and CDR2 is FQGNSA. CDR3 length: 15 amino acids.

Sequencing input: sorted CD4+, CD8+, or CD8+CD57+ T cells (not recorded which) from PBMCs. This clonotype originated in a human donor with aplastic anemia. This chain joins TRBV7-2 and TRBJ2-1, with 9 bases lining up with TRBD1. The CDR3 loop is CASGSGTGSYNEQFF. The CDR3 nucleotides are TGTGCCAGCGGCTCCGGGACAGGGTCCTACAATGAGCAGTTCTTC.